A single sample is the source of the 23 T cell receptor beta chains below, sequenced in a study of blood T cell repertoires in COVID-19 (dated by TCRdb to between 2020 and 2021). Preparation of the library involved the immunoSEQ multiplex PCR assay. Entries here come from immuneACCESS through TCRdb and include only in-frame sequences with V and J called. Some clones fail to appear in such tables; in the studies checked, an unresolved V gene covers under half of the shortfall, and the cause of the remainder is unknown. A total of some 490,000 clones appear in this sample, more than 85% of them only once. The ten largest make up 6.5% to 8.5% of the sample. The sample comprised PBMCs or T cells enriched from blood (not recorded which). The receptors here all came from a woman aged 55-70 years who had recovered from COVID-19.

This chain uses TRBV28 with TRBJ2-2, with D possibly matching TRBD1 (6 bases). The CDR3 is 15 residues long. The V gene's germline CDR1 is MDHEN and CDR2 SYDVKM. V lost 5 bases and J 3 bases, leaving 13 bases between the germline ends. The CDR3 loop is CASSPPGGHTGELFF. The CDR3 DNA follows: TGTGCCAGCAGTCCCCCTGGGGGCCACACCGGGGAGCTGTTTTTT.

This chain connects TRBV7-9 to TRBJ1-6; no clear D. The CDR3 consists of 17 residues. The germline V and J ends were trimmed by 1 base and 5 bases, with 15 bases remaining between them. Germline loops: CDR1 SEHNR, CDR2 FQNEAQ (reference sequence). The CDR3 coding sequence is TGTGCCAGCAGCTTAGGAGTTCGGGGAGAGGATAATTCACCCCTCCACTTT. Residues: CASSLGVRGEDNSPLHF.

The CDR3 DNA reads as TGTGCCAGCAGCCGGGACAGCGACTACGAGCAGTACTTC. Its protein product is CASSRDSDYEQYF. The chain recombines TRBV5-4 with TRBJ2-7, with 7 bases fitting TRBD1. After removal of 4 bases from V and 3 bases from J, the junction contained 4 bases not matched to a gene. Germline CDR1 is SGHNT and CDR2 is YYREEE (reference sequence). This CDR3 contains 13 residues.

A single count supports this clone. J is TRBJ1-2 and V is TRBV6-5; D is unresolved. This CDR3 has 12 amino acids. V lost 4 bases and J lost 8, with 11 bases in between. CDR1 is MNHEY, CDR2 SVGAGI, per germline. The CDR3 DNA reads as TGTGCCAGCAGTTGGGAGGACGTGGGCTACACCTTC. Its protein product is CASSWEDVGYTF.

The chain recombines TRBV19 with TRBJ2-1; TRBD2 might be the D (5 bases). This CDR3 contains 14 residues. Per germline, CDR1 LNHDA and CDR2 SQIVND (reference sequence). Trimming stripped 7 bases from V and 8 bases from J, with 18 bases between. The CDR3 sequence is CASTGPWRRDEQFF. The CDR3 bases are TGTGCCAGTACCGGGCCCTGGCGGCGGGATGAGCAGTTCTTC.

The chain couples TRBV28 to TRBJ1-3, with D unresolved. Germline V gives CDR1 MDHEN, CDR2 SYDVKM. The ends were cut back, 1 base at V and 0 bases at J, with 7 bases in the middle. The CDR3 is made up of 15 amino acids. The CDR3 loop is CASSLLASSGNTIYF. As DNA, the CDR3 is TGTGCCAGCAGTTTATTGGCCAGCTCTGGAAACACCATATATTTT.

This sequence joins TRBV19 and TRBJ2-3; TRBD2 matches at 8 bases. The J segment lost 11 bases and the V segment lost 6 bases, leaving 7 bases of the junction unmatched. The germline CDR1 and CDR2 sequences are LNHDA and SQIVND (reference sequence). CDR3 length: 12 amino acids. The CDR3 region is CASSPGGAGQYF. The CDR3 DNA sequence: TGTGCCAGTAGCCCGGGGGGGGCGGGGCAGTATTTT.

This chain connects TRBV24-1 to TRBJ2-3; no clear D gene. Trimming removed 1 base from V and 6 bases from J, with 16 bases in between. This CDR3 is built from 16 residues. The germline V gene has CDR1 KGHDR and CDR2 SFDVKD. CDR3 DNA: TGTGCCACCAGTGATTTCAATATGAGGCGCGAGGATACGCAGTATTTT. It is translated as CATSDFNMRREDTQYF.

The J gene is TRBJ1-1, the V gene TRBV27; 7 bases agree with TRBD1. The germline gives CDR1 MNHEY, CDR2 SMNVEV (reference sequence). V was pared by 3 bases and J by 3 bases, with 4 bases of the junction left unmatched. This CDR3 is built from 14 residues. The CDR3 is CASSFRGQDTEAFF. The CDR3 DNA reads as TGTGCCAGCAGTTTTAGGGGGCAGGACACTGAAGCTTTCTTT.

The CDR3 spells CASSLGRGVNGGELFF. The CDR3 nucleotides are TGTGCCAGCAGTTTGGGGCGGGGGGTTAATGGCGGGGAGCTGTTTTTT. The rearrangement joins TRBV27 to TRBJ2-2; 8 nucleotides line up with TRBD2. This CDR3 contains 16 residues. Per the germline V gene, CDR1 is MNHEY and CDR2 is SMNVEV (reference sequence). J gave up 7 bases and V 3 bases, and 10 bases lay outside the gene matches.

This chain uses TRBV27 with TRBJ1-2; 12 positions agree with TRBD1. Germline loops: CDR1 MNHEY, CDR2 SMNVEV (reference sequence). V was clipped by 4 bases and J by 3 bases; unmatched bases: 12. The CDR3 runs 18 residues. The CDR3 loop reads CASSSTAGTGGAYYGYTF. Here the CDR3 DNA reads TGTGCCAGCAGTTCCACGGCCGGGACAGGGGGCGCTTACTATGGCTACACCTTC.

The chain joins TRBV3-1 (or the pseudogene TRBV3-2) to TRBJ1-3; tentatively, D is TRBD1 (5 bases). V dropped 5 bases and J dropped 7 bases, with 15 bases sitting between them. The CDR3 spans 14 residues. The germline gives CDR1 LGHDT, CDR2 YNNKEL (reference sequence). The CDR3 coding sequence is TGTGCCAGCAGCTACGGGGACTTTGTGAACACCATATATTTT. This codes for CASSYGDFVNTIYF.

This sequence joins TRBV10-3 and TRBJ1-2; 7 positions match TRBD1. The germline CDR1 and CDR2 sequences are ENHRY and SYGVKD. The junction had 5 bases not matched to a gene; V was cut back by 5 bases and J by 5 bases. The CDR3 covers 13 residues. The chain's CDR3 is CAISSGTEYGYTF. Here the CDR3 DNA reads TGTGCCATCAGTTCCGGGACAGAATATGGCTACACCTTC.

The chain employs TRBV4-1 and TRBJ1-6; D is uncertain. The V gene lost 4 bases and the J gene lost 8 bases, with 12 bases spanning the gap. The length of the CDR3 is 14 residues. Per germline, CDR1 MGHRA and CDR2 YSYEKL. In DNA form, the CDR3 reads TGCGCCAGCAGCCGGACTCCCTTGGATTCACCCCTCCACTTT. It encodes CASSRTPLDSPLHF.

A single count supports this clone. The V gene is TRBV5-1, the J gene TRBJ1-1, with 8 bases identical to TRBD1. There are 14 residues in the CDR3. The junction had 8 bases not matched to a gene; V was cut back by 6 bases and J by 4 bases. CDR1 is SGHRS and CDR2 is YFSETQ in the germline V gene. Here the CDR3 reads CASMVDTGGTEAFF. Written as DNA, the CDR3 is TGCGCCAGCATGGTAGACACAGGGGGCACTGAAGCTTTCTTT.

This chain connects TRBV7-7 to TRBJ2-2; 8 bases line up with TRBD1. The trim removed 3 bases at V and 0 bases at J, leaving 3 bases unmatched. The CDR3 is 16 amino acids. From germline, CDR1 is SSHAT and CDR2 FNYEAQ (reference sequence). The CDR3 reads CASSLGTGSNTGELFF. CDR3 sequence (DNA): TGTGCCAGCAGCTTGGGGACAGGATCGAACACCGGGGAGCTGTTTTTT.

This clone came up once. V is TRBV2 and J is TRBJ2-7, with D possibly matching TRBD1 (5 bases). CDR1 and CDR2 (germline): SNHLY, FYNNEI. V was cut by 6 bases and J by 0 bases, with 9 bases left in between. The CDR3 extends over 13 amino acids. The CDR3 region is CASRRQGSYEQYF. DNA for the CDR3: TGTGCCAGCAGACGGCAGGGCTCCTACGAGCAGTACTTC.

As regards this clone: The identical CDR3 is also encoded by other nucleotide sequences in the sample. The chain is built from TRBV5-5 and TRBJ2-2; the match to TRBD1 covers 7 bases. The CDR3 has 15 residues. The V gene's germline CDR1 is SGHKS and CDR2 YYEKEE (reference sequence). V shed 4 bases and J 1 base; nucleotides not matched to a gene: 4. The CDR3 region is CASSPRQGNTGELFF. In DNA, the CDR3 is TGTGCCAGCAGCCCTAGACAGGGGAACACCGGGGAGCTGTTTTTT. Together with reference TRBV5-5 and TRBJ2-2, the CDR3 gives the full variable domain: DAGVTQSPTHLIKTRGQQVTLRCSPISGHKSVSWYQQVLGQGPQFIFQYYEKEERGRGNFPDRFSARQFPNYSSELNVNALLLGDSALYLCASSPRQGNTGELFFGEGSRLTVL.

This chain joins TRBV7-9 and TRBJ2-6; D uncertain. Trimming removed 0 bases at V and 0 bases at J, with 3 bases between. The CDR3 covers 15 residues. Germline assignment: CDR1 SEHNR and CDR2 FQNEAQ (reference sequence). DNA of the CDR3: TGTGCCAGCAGCTTAGCAGCCTCTGGGGCCAACGTCCTGACTTTC. Its protein product is CASSLAASGANVLTF. The full variable domain, its missing parts supplied by reference TRBV7-9 and TRBJ2-6, is DTGVSQNPRHKITKRGQNVTFRCDPISEHNRLYWYRQTLGQGPEFLTYFQNEAQLEKSRLLSDRFSAERPKGSFSTLEIQRTEQGDSAMYLCASSLAASGANVLTFGAGSRLTVL.

The sample holds one count of this clone. V is TRBV11-2 and J is TRBJ1-1, with D maybe TRBD1 (6 bases). CDR3 size: 15 residues. Germline assignment: CDR1 SGHAT and CDR2 FQNNGV. V lost 7 bases, J lost 0 bases, and 15 bases lay in between. This CDR3 reads CASTLLQGMNTEAFF. CDR3 DNA sequence: TGTGCCAGCACCCTACTCCAGGGGATGAACACTGAAGCTTTCTTT.

This clone is a singleton in its sample. Here the CDR3 DNA reads TGCAGCGTTGAGGCTGAAACTAATGAAAAACTGTTTTTT. Translated, it gives CSVEAETNEKLFF. V usage is TRBV29-1 and J usage is TRBJ1-4; D remains unclear. The V gene's germline CDR1 is SQVTM and CDR2 ANQGSEA. The V end lost 3 bases, the J end lost 1 base, and 6 bases lay between the germline ends. The length of the CDR3 is 13 residues.

V usage is TRBV23-1 and J usage is TRBJ2-7; 7 bases line up with TRBD1. Being an ORF, TRBV23-1 has a function that is uncertain. CDR3 length: 14 amino acids. Trimming at V came to 4 bases and at J to 4 bases, leaving 7 bases not matched to a gene. The CDR3 spells CASSRDSQFYEQYV. The CDR3 DNA sequence: TGCGCCAGCAGTCGGGACAGCCAATTTTACGAGCAGTACGTC.

V and J are TRBV2 and TRBJ1-1, with D unclear. Germline lookup yields CDR1 SNHLY and CDR2 FYNNEI. The CDR3 spans 12 residues. Between the trimmed V and J ends, which lost 7 bases and 1 base, there was a span of 7 bases. CDR3 nucleotides: TGTGCCAGCAAACTAGGGAACACTGAAGCTTTCTTT. This encodes CASKLGNTEAFF.